Included here is one T cell receptor beta chain sequence, with context. Its target is unknown. Distinct nucleotide sequences in the sample also encode this CDR3. This record comes from a study of shared clonotypes between healthy human individuals. About the study: The cohort comprised a couple of women and a few men. Their ages spanned 18 to 49 years.

The healthy adult donors were HIV-negative and reported no recent acute infections or vaccinations. Study results and limitations: Naive CD4 clonotypes overlapped across several donors at about 5%. Memory subsets generally showed smaller estimated richness than naive subsets did.

Clones were sequenced by immunoSEQ multiplex PCR, and TCRdb holds only the in-frame ones, with some missing. The profile shows 2,500,000 or so clones, approximately 93% of them singletons. The receptor's source is a man aged 18 to 29 in good health. Some clones in this sample may be carry-over from other donors' samples. Specimen: naive CD4+ T cells from PBMCs. Indicated subset: CD45RA+ positively selected.

CDR3 sequence reads: CASSPTGSNYGYTF. The CDR3 region has the DNA TGTGCCAGCAGCCCGACAGGGTCCAACTATGGCTACACCTTC. V and J are TRBV5-6 and TRBJ1-2; 7 positions agree with TRBD1. J lost 2 bases, V lost 4 bases, and 5 bases had no gene match. CDR1 SGHDT and CDR2 YYEEEE come from the germline V gene. The CDR3 has 14 residues.